This T cell receptor (beta chain) was documented in a study of CD8 T cells in ankylosing spondylitis. The study's findings and limits: The authors found the disease-linked clones to be CD8+ and relatively rare in peripheral blood. Made up of under 10 highly homologous variants, a TCR beta motif appeared characteristic of ankylosing spondylitis blood.

As for this clonotype: Antigen unknown.

Trimming took 3 bases from V and 10 from J; bases not matched to a gene: 7. CDR1 SGDLS and CDR2 YYNGEE come from the germline V gene. The CDR3 has 14 residues. Each CDR3 protein is one row after TCRdb ran MiXCR on the 5' RACE reads. The sample lists 130,000 or so distinct CDR3 sequences, about a sixth occurring once. This clonotype originated in a male donor with ankylosing spondylitis. The chain is built from TRBV9 and TRBJ2-1; TRBD1 aligns across 10 bases. The material sequenced was blood, either unsorted or a sorted T cell fraction (not recorded which). The CDR3 region is CASSEGQGVREQFF. DNA of the CDR3: TGTGCCAGCAGCGAAGGACAGGGGGTGCGGGAGCAGTTCTTC.